Listed below are T cell receptor beta chains from one sample, sequenced in a study of T cell clonotyping in hematopoietic cell transplantation. Here immunoSEQ multiplex PCR was the method, and the copy in TCRdb shows in-frame clones only, minus some. The table lists 13,000 to 15,000 clones, about 60% of them singletons. The sequencing input was PBMCs. The receptors originated from a human donor who either received an allogeneic hematopoietic cell transplant for a myeloid malignancy or was a related donor (not recorded which). Some clones in this sample may be carry-over from other donors' samples. Each CDR3 is given with its conserved first and last residue.

V gene	CDR3 length	J gene	CDR3 protein
TRBV28	14	TRBJ1-5	CASTHGMSNQPQHF
TRBV2	15	TRBJ1-1	CASRGETGLSTEAFF
TRBV6-5	14	TRBJ2-7	CASLGGLNTYEQYF
TRBV25-1	12	TRBJ2-7	CASGEQVYEQYF
TRBV6-5	14	TRBJ2-2	CASSYGGASGELFF
TRBV28	12	TRBJ1-1	CASTPRKQQAFF
TRBV4-1	14	TRBJ2-1	CASSQTGSTSEQFF
TRBV5-1	16	TRBJ2-7	CASSTPSGVTGGEQYF
TRBV4-1	14	TRBJ2-7	CASSQDRVGHEQYF
TRBV29-1	14	TRBJ1-2	CSVEFFGNPYGYTF
TRBV19	14	TRBJ1-6	CASTPETGFSPLHF
TRBV5-4	16	TRBJ1-2	CASSSRAGTANYGYTF
TRBV29-1	12	TRBJ2-7	CSVEGASYEQYF
TRBV28	17	TRBJ1-5	CASSSGQGTDSNQPQHF
TRBV4-1	13	TRBJ2-7	CASSLSFLDEQYF
TRBV7-2	15	TRBJ1-6	CASSLGLGAGSPLHF
TRBV28	15	TRBJ2-3	CASSPPGQDSDTQYF
TRBV6-1	14	TRBJ1-2	CASDRQQANYGYTF
TRBV27	11	TRBJ2-4	CASSFLGIQYF
TRBV6-6	15	TRBJ2-1	CASSYLTSGEGEQFF
TRBV6-5	16	TRBJ2-7	CASSYSPGGDSYEQYF
TRBV5-1	13	TRBJ2-7	CASSLGFEYEQYF
TRBV4-3	15	TRBJ2-5	CASSQEAHGQETQYF
TRBV2	14	TRBJ2-5	CASSVTGEWETQYF
TRBV14	15	TRBJ1-1	CASSQVPGVNTEAFF
TRBV7-2	13	TRBJ2-7	CASSLVPSYEQYF
TRBV19	12	TRBJ1-2	CASRDRNYGYTF
TRBV4-1	15	TRBJ2-1	CASSQGLAGLNEQFF